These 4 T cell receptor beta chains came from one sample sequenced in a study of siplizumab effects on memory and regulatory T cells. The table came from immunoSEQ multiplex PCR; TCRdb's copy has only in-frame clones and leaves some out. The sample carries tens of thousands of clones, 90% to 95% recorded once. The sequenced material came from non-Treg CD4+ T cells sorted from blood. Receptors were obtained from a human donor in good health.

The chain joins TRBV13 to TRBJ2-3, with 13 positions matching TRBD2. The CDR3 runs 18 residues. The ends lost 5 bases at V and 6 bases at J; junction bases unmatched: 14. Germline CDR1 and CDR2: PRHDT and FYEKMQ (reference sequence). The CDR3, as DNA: TGTGCCAGCAGCCCTAGCCCCCGACTAGCGGGAGGTGAGGATACGCAGTATTTT. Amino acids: CASSPSPRLAGGEDTQYF.

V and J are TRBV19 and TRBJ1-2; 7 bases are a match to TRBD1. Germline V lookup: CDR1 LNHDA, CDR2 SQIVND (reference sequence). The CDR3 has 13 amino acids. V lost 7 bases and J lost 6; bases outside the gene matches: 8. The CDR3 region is CASNPTGKDGYTF. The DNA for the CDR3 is TGTGCCAGTAACCCGACAGGGAAAGATGGCTACACCTTC. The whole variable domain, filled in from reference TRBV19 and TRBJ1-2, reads DGGITQSPKYLFRKEGQNVTLSCEQNLNHDAMYWYRQDPGQGLRLIYYSQIVNDFQKGDIAEGYSVSREKKESFPLTVTSAQKNPTAFYLCASNPTGKDGYTFGSGTRLTVV.

CDR3 sequence: CASSQDSSGTGDTQYF. CDR3 DNA: TGTGCCAGCAGCCAAGATTCTTCGGGGACGGGAGATACGCAGTATTTT. J is TRBJ2-3 and V is TRBV14; either TRBD1 or TRBD2 may fit D (5 bases each). CDR1 is SGHDN, CDR2 FVKESK, per germline. V lost 0 bases to trimming and J lost 5 bases, with 15 bases between them. The CDR3 is 16 amino acids.

As DNA, the CDR3 is TGTGCCAGCAGCGTATCAGGTACTCAGCCCCAGCATTTT. Encoded protein: CASSVSGTQPQHF. The genes are TRBV9 and TRBJ1-5, with no clear D. Germline CDR1 and CDR2: SGDLS and YYNGEE. This CDR3 has 13 amino acids. Trimming cost V 1 base and J 6 bases, with 8 bases left between them. Variable domain in full (rest from reference TRBV9 and TRBJ1-5): DSGVTQTPKHLITATGQRVTLRCSPRSGDLSVYWYQQSLDQGLQFLIQYYNGEERAKGNILERFSAQQFPDLHSELNLSSLELGDSALYFCASSVSGTQPQHFGDGTRLSIL.